The next 5 T cell receptor beta chains were all read from a single sample in a study of T cells after yellow fever vaccination. TCRdb itself ran the 5' RACE reads through MiXCR, one entry per CDR3 protein. The sample carries around 300,000 distinct CDR3 sequences, 3.5% to 4.5% recorded once. The sample in question was PBMCs, obtained 15 days after the yellow fever booster vaccination. These receptors originate from a man aged 18-30 years who received the YFV17D yellow fever vaccine.

This clonotype was recorded many times. The rearrangement links TRBV7-6 to TRBJ1-6, with D perhaps TRBD1 (5 bases). The V end lost 1 base, the J end lost 7 bases, and 17 bases lay between the germline ends. Germline V lookup: CDR1 SGHVS, CDR2 FNYEAQ. This CDR3 comprises 17 residues. For the CDR3, the DNA is TGTGCCAGCAGCTTAGAGGCAGGCCCCCGGGGCAATTCACCCCTCCACTTT. Its protein product is CASSLEAGPRGNSPLHF. The full variable domain, its missing parts supplied by reference TRBV7-6 and TRBJ1-6, is GAGVSQSPRYKVTKRGQDVALRCDPISGHVSLYWYRQALGQGPEFLTYFNYEAQQDKSGLPNDRFSAERPEGSISTLTIQRTEQRDSAMYRCASSLEAGPRGNSPLHFGNGTRLTVT.

The chain links TRBV28 to TRBJ2-7, with D perhaps TRBD1 (5 bases). The germline V gene has CDR1 MDHEN and CDR2 SYDVKM. The CDR3 length is 11 residues. V was cut by 5 bases and J by 3 bases, with 5 bases left in between. The CDR3 region has the DNA TGTGCCAGCAGTCAGGGCTACGAGCAGTACGTC. Residues: CASSQGYEQYV.

In its sample, this clonotype was seen many times. The CDR3 DNA reads as TGCAGCGTGGACGGGGTGTTTTTT. Protein product: CSVDGVFF. The V and J genes are TRBV29-1 and TRBJ1-4; D unresolved. The CDR3 sequence is 8 residues long. Germline V CDR1 and CDR2: SQVTM, ANQGSEA. Trimming took 6 bases from V and 15 from J, leaving 8 bases between them.

This clonotype has more than one count but fewer than ten. Mismatch with germline at one junction end may stem from a read error. The V call is TRBV7-2, the J call TRBJ2-7; 7 bases match TRBD1. This CDR3 spans 14 amino acids. CDR1 and CDR2 (germline): SGHTA, FQGNSA. The CDR3 loop is CASSLGTGPVPQHF. The CDR3 coding sequence is TGTGCCAGCAGCTTAGGGACAGGTCCCGTCCCACAGCACTTC.

This clonotype has at least ten counts. The chain joins TRBV28 to TRBJ2-7; D assignment may be TRBD1 or TRBD2 (5 bases each). Trimming pared 6 bases from V and 0 bases from J, leaving 6 bases between. Germline CDR1 MDHEN, CDR2 SYDVKM. CDR3 length: 12 amino acids. CDR3 nucleotides: TGTGCCAGCAGGGGGGACTCCTACGAGCAGTACGTC. Translating it yields CASRGDSYEQYV.